Listed below are T cell receptor beta chains from one sample, sequenced in a study of cytomegalovirus exposure and HLA in healthy donors. The table came from immunoSEQ multiplex PCR; TCRdb's copy has only in-frame clones and leaves some out. The table has some 170,000 clones, 80% seen once. Sequencing used PBMCs. The source is a man aged 18 to 29 in good health and CMV-seropositive. The CDR3 runs from the conserved cysteine through the conserved F or W. The order of the fields is clone size, D gene, J gene, V gene, CDR3 protein, CDR3 DNA. A D gene is named only where the DNA matches it firmly. For some rows the clone size is stated as once, few or many, or as a class when expanded; others skip it.

>.|TRBD1|TRBJ1-2|TRBV5-4
CASSWGQGNFDGYTF
TGTGCCAGCAGCTGGGGACAGGGGAACTTCGATGGCTACACCTTC
>.|TRBD1|TRBJ1-1|TRBV7-9
CASSRRQGDLTLRNTEAFF
TGTGCCAGCAGCAGAAGACAGGGGGACTTAACCCTGAGGAACACTGAAGCTTTCTTT
>.|.|TRBJ2-1|TRBV19
CASSIPGTILEQFF
TGTGCCAGTAGTATTCCAGGGACAATCTTGGAGCAGTTCTTC
>.|.|TRBJ1-5|TRBV4-1
CASSQDVGASQPQHF
TGCGCCAGCAGCCAAGATGTGGGGGCTTCTCAGCCCCAGCATTTT
>.|TRBD1|TRBJ1-1|TRBV30
CAWDWTGSEAFF
TGTGCCTGGGATTGGACAGGGTCTGAAGCTTTCTTT
>.|.|TRBJ2-7|TRBV7-2
CASSPRLDGDEQYF
TGTGCCAGCAGCCCCCGACTAGACGGGGACGAGCAGTACTTC
>.|.|TRBJ2-6|TRBV7-9
CASSLKQGLANVLTF
TGTGCCAGCAGCTTAAAACAGGGCCTGGCCAACGTCCTGACTTTC
>.|.|TRBJ2-1|TRBV5-1
CASSRELLYNEQFF
TGCGCCAGCAGCAGGGAGCTTCTCTACAATGAGCAGTTCTTC
>.|.|TRBJ1-1|TRBV5-1
CASSSGGAFTEAFF
TGCGCCAGCAGCTCGGGGGGGGCGTTCACTGAAGCTTTCTTT
>.|.|TRBJ2-7|TRBV9
CASSAGEIYEQYF
TGTGCCAGCAGCGCCGGTGAGATCTACGAGCAGTACTTC
>.|.|TRBJ1-2|TRBV4-3
CASSRMGTHGYTF
TGCGCCAGCAGCCGAATGGGGACTCATGGCTACACCTTC
>few|.|TRBJ1-1|TRBV5-1
CASSLRRENTEAFF
TGCGCCAGCAGCCTAAGGAGGGAGAACACTGAAGCTTTCTTT
>.|.|TRBJ2-5|TRBV19
CASSIKWGGRETQYF
TGTGCCAGTAGTATTAAGTGGGGGGGCCGAGAGACCCAGTACTTC
>.|.|TRBJ1-1|TRBV2
CASGETGENTEVFF
TGTGCCAGCGGAGAGACAGGAGAGAACACTGAAGTTTTCTTT
>once|.|TRBJ2-7|TRBV29-1
CSVREPHSYEQYF
TGCAGCGTCCGGGAGCCCCACTCCTACGAGCAGTACTTC
>.|.|TRBJ2-2|TRBV4-3
CASSQGVARESGELFF
TGCGCCAGCAGCCAAGGGGTAGCGCGGGAATCCGGGGAGCTGTTTTTT
>.|TRBD1|TRBJ1-5|TRBV19
CASSSGQGRSQPQHF
TGTGCCAGTAGTTCCGGACAGGGAAGGAGTCAGCCCCAGCATTTT